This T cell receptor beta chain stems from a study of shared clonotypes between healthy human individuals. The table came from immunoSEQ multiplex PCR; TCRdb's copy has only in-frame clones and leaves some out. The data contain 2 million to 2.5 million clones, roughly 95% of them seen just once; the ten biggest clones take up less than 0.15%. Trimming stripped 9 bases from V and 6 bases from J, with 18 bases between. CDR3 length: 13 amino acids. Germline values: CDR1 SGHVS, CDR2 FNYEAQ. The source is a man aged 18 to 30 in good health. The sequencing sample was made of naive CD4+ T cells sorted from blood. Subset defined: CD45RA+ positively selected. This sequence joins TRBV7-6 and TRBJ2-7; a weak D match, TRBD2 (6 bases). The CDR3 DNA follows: TGTGCCAGTCGCGGGGCCCTCTATAGCGAGCAGTACTTC. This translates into CASRGALYSEQYF.